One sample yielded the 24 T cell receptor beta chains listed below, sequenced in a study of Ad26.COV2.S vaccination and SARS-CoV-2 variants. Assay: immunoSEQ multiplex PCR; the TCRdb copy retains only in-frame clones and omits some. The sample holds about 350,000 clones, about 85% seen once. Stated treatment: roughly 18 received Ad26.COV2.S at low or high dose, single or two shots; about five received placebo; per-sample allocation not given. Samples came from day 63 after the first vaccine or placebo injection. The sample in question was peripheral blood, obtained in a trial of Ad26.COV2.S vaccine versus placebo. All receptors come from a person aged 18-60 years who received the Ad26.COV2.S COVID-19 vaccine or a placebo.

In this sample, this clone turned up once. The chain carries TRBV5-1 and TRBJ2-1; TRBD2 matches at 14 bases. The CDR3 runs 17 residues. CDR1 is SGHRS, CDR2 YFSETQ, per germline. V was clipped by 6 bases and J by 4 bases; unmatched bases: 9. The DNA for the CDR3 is TGCGCCAGCACAAGGACTAGCGGGAGGTCGGGATACAATGAGCAGTTCTTC. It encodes CASTRTSGRSGYNEQFF.

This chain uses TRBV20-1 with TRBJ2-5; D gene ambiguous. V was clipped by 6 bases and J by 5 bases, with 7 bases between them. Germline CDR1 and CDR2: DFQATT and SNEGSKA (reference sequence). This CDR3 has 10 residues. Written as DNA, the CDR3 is TGCAGTGCAGCCTTTGAGACCCAGTACTTC. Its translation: CSAAFETQYF.

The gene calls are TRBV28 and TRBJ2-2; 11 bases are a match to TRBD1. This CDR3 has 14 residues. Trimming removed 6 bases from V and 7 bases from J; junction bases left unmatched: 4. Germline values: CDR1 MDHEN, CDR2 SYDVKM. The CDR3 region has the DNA TGTGCCAGCAGGAGGACAGGGGGCAACGGGGAGCTGTTTTTT. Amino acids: CASRRTGGNGELFF.

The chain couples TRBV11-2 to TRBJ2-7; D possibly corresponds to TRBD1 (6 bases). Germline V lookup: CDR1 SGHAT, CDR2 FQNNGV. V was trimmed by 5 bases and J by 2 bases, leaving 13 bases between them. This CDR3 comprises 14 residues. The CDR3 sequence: CASSRSTGTYEQYF. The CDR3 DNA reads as TGTGCCAGCAGCCGTTCGACAGGAACCTACGAGCAGTACTTC.

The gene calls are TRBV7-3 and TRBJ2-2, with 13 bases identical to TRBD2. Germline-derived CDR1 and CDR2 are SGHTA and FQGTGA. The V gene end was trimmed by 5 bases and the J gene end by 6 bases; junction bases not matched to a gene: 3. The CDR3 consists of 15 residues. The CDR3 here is CASSTGLAGSGELFF. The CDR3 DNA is TGTGCCAGCAGCACGGGACTAGCGGGATCCGGGGAGCTGTTTTTT.

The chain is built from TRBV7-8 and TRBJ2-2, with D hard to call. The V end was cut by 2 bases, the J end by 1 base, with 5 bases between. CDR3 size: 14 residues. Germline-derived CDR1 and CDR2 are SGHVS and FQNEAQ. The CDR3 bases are TGTGCCAGCAGCTTAATCGAGAACACCGGGGAGCTGTTTTTT. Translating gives CASSLIENTGELFF. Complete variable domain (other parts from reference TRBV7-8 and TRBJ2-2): GAGVSQSPRYKVAKRGQDVALRCDPISGHVSLFWYQQALGQGPEFLTYFQNEAQLDKSGLPSDRFFAERPEGSVSTLKIQRTQQEDSAVYLCASSLIENTGELFFGEGSRLTVL.

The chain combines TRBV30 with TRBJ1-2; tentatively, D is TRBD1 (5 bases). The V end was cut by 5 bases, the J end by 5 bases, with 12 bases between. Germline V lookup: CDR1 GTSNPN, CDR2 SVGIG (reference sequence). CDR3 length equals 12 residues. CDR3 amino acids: CAWAGGRYGYTF. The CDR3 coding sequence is TGTGCCTGGGCCGGGGGTAGATATGGCTACACCTTC.

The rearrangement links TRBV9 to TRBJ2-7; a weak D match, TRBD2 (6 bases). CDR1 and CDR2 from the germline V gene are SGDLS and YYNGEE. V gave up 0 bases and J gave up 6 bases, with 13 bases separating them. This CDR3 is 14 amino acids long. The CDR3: CASSVGPSEGEQYF. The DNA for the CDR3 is TGTGCCAGCAGCGTAGGTCCTAGCGAGGGCGAGCAGTACTTC.

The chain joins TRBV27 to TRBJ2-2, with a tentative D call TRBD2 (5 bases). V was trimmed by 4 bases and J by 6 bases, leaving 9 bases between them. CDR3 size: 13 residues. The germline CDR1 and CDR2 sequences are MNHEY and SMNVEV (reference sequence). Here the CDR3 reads CASSSWGAGELFF. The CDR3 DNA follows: TGTGCCAGCAGTTCCTGGGGAGCCGGGGAGCTGTTTTTT.

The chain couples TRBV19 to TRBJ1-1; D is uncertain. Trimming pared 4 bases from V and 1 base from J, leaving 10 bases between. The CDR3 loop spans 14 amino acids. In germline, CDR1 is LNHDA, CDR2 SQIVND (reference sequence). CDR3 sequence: CASSTPWKNTEAFF. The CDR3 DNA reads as TGTGCCAGTAGTACTCCGTGGAAGAACACTGAAGCTTTCTTT.

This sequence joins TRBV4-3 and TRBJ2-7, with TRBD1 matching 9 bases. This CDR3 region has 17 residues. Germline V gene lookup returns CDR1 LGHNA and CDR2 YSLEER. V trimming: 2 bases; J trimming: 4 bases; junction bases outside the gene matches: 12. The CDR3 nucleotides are TGCGCCAGCAGCCAATCTGCCCGACAGGGGGGGAAGTACGAGCAGTACTTC. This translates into CASSQSARQGGKYEQYF.

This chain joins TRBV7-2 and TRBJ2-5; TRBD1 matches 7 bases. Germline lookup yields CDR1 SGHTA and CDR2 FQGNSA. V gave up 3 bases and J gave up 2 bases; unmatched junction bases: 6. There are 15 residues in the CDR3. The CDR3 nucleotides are TGTGCCAGCAGCTTGGCCGGGACAGAACAAGAGACCCAGTACTTC. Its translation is CASSLAGTEQETQYF.

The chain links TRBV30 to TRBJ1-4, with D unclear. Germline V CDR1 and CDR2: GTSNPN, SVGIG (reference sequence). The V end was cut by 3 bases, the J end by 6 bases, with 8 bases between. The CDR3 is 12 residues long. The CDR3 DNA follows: TGTGCCTGGAGACAGCAGCATGAAAAACTGTTTTTT. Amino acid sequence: CAWRQQHEKLFF.

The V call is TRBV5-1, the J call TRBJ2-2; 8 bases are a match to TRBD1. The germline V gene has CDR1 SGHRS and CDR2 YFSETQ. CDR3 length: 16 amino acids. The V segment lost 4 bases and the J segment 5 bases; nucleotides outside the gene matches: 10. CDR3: CASSPYGQGRTGELFF. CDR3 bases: TGCGCCAGCAGCCCCTATGGACAGGGAAGAACCGGGGAGCTGTTTTTT.

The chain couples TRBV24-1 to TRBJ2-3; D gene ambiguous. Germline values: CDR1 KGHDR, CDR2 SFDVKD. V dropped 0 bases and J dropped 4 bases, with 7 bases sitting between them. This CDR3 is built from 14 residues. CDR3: CATSDLSYPDTQYF. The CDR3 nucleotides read TGTGCCACCAGTGATTTGTCGTACCCAGATACGCAGTATTTT.

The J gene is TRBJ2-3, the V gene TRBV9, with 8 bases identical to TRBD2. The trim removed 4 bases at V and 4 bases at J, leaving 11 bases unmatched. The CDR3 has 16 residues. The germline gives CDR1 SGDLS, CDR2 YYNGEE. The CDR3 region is CASSLRGGGRADTQYF. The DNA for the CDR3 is TGTGCCAGCAGCCTCCGCGGCGGGGGGCGGGCAGATACGCAGTATTTT.

CDR3 protein: CASSLGGGHRTNEQYF. CDR3 sequence (DNA): TGTGCCAGCAGCTTGGGGGGAGGACACCGAACCAACGAGCAGTACTTC. This sequence joins TRBV5-4 and TRBJ2-7, with D possibly matching TRBD2 (6 bases). The germline V and J ends were trimmed by 0 bases and 5 bases, with 18 bases remaining between them. Germline CDR1 reads SGHNT; CDR2 reads YYREEE (reference sequence). The CDR3 is 16 residues long.

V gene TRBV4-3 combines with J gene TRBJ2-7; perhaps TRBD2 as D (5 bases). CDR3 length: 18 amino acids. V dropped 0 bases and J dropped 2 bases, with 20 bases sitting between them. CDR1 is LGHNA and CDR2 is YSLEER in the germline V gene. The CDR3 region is CASSQDLSPAGVPYEQYF. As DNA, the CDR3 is TGCGCCAGCAGCCAAGATCTCAGCCCCGCCGGGGTCCCCTACGAGCAGTACTTC.

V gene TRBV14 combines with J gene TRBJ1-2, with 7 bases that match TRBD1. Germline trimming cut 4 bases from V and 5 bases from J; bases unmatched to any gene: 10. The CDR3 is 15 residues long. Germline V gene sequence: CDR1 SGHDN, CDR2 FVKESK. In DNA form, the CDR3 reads TGTGCCAGCAGCCCAACAGGGGAGCAACGGTATGGCTACACCTTC. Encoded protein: CASSPTGEQRYGYTF. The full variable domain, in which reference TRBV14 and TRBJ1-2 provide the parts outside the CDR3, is EAGVTQFPSHSVIEKGQTVTLRCDPISGHDNLYWYRRVMGKEIKFLLHFVKESKQDESGMPNNRFLAERTGGTYSTLKVQPAELEDSGVYFCASSPTGEQRYGYTFGSGTRLTVV.

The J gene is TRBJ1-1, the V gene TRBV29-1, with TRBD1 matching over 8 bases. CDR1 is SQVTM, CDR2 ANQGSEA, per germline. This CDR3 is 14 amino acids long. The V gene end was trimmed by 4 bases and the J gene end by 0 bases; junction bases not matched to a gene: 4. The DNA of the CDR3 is TGCAGCGTTGTAGCGGACAGGGTGAACACTGAAGCTTTCTTT. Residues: CSVVADRVNTEAFF. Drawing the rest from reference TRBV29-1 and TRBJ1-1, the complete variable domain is SAVISQKPSRDICQRGTSLTIQCQVDSQVTMMFWYRQQPGQSLTLIATANQGSEATYESGFVIDKFPISRPNLTFSTLTVSNMSPEDSSIYLCSVVADRVNTEAFFGQGTRLTVV.

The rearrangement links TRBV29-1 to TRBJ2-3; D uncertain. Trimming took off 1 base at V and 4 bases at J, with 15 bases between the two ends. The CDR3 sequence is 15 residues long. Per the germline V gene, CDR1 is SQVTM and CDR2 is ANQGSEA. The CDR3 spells CSVEAIGRSPDTQYF. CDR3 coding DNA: TGCAGCGTTGAAGCGATTGGCAGGTCCCCAGATACGCAGTATTTT.

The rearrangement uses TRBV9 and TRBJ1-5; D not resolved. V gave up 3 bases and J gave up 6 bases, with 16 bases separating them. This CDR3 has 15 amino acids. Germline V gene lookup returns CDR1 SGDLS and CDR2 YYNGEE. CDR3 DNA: TGTGCCAGCAGCGCTAACGCTGGAGAGATTCAGCCCCAGCATTTT. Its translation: CASSANAGEIQPQHF.

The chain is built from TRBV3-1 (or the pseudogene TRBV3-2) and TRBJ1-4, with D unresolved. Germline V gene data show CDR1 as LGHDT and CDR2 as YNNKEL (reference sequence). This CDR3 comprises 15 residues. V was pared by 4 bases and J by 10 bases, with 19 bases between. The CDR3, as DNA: TGTGCCAGCAGCCCCCGAAGCCTTAGCATGGGAAAACTGTTTTTT. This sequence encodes CASSPRSLSMGKLFF.

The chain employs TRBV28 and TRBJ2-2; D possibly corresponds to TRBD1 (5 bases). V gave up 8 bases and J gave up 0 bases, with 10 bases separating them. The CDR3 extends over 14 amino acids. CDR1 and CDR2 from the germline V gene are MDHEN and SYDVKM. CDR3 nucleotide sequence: TGTGCCAGCCTGAGGACAACGAACACCGGGGAGCTGTTTTTT. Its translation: CASLRTTNTGELFF. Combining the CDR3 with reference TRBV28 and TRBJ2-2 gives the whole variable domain DVKVTQSSRYLVKRTGEKVFLECVQDMDHENMFWYRQDPGLGLRLIYFSYDVKMKEKGDIPEGYSVSREKKERFSLILESASTNQTSMYLCASLRTTNTGELFFGEGSRLTVL.